The 20 T cell receptor beta chains in this list originate from one sample, sequenced in a study of siplizumab effects on memory and regulatory T cells. TCRdb's table, derived via immunoSEQ multiplex PCR, lists solely in-frame clones and lacks some. This table has 100,000 to 110,000 clones, 94% appearing once. Specimen: non-Treg CD4+ T cells sorted from blood. Every receptor here comes from a human donor in good health.

The rearrangement links TRBV20-1 to TRBJ1-4; D not resolved. CDR1 is DFQATT, CDR2 SNEGSKA, per germline (reference sequence). Trimming shortened V by 6 bases and J by 8 bases, and 10 bases separated the two germline ends. This CDR3 comprises 11 residues. CDR3 protein: CSARSGEKLFF. CDR3 coding DNA: TGCAGTGCCAGAAGTGGCGAAAAACTGTTTTTT.

This clone was seen just once. The J gene is TRBJ2-3, the V gene TRBV28; 9 bases are shared with TRBD2. Germline loops: CDR1 MDHEN, CDR2 SYDVKM. The trim removed 7 bases at V and 5 bases at J, leaving 13 bases unmatched. CDR3 length equals 16 residues. CDR3 sequence reads: CASTIGGAGGRDTQYF. CDR3 sequence (DNA): TGTGCCAGCACCATAGGGGGAGCGGGAGGCAGAGATACGCAGTATTTT.

The chain combines TRBV28 with TRBJ1-5; a weak D match, TRBD1 (6 bases). CDR3 length equals 13 residues. Looked up from germline, CDR1 is MDHEN and CDR2 is SYDVKM. Between the trimmed V and J ends, which lost 10 bases and 6 bases, there was a span of 16 bases. The CDR3 region is CATRGGLGQPQHF. Here the CDR3 DNA reads TGTGCCACCAGGGGAGGTCTAGGTCAGCCCCAGCATTTT.

This clone has a handful of counts. J is TRBJ2-7 and V is TRBV6-5, with TRBD2 matching over 10 bases. V lost 6 bases to trimming and J lost 1 base; unmatched junction nucleotides: 6. The CDR3 is 15 residues long. Looked up from germline, CDR1 is MNHEY and CDR2 is SVGAGI. This CDR3 is CASSRRTSGSYEQYF. CDR3 nucleotides: TGTGCCAGCAGCCGGAGGACTAGCGGTTCCTACGAGCAGTACTTC.

The gene calls are TRBV7-2 and TRBJ2-7, with D perhaps TRBD1 (6 bases). The germline gives CDR1 SGHTA, CDR2 FQGNSA. V dropped 5 bases and J dropped 2 bases, with 13 bases sitting between them. The CDR3 consists of 14 residues. The CDR3 region is CASSQGRAAYEQYF. CDR3 nucleotide sequence: TGTGCCAGCAGCCAGGGGCGGGCCGCCTACGAGCAGTACTTC.

This chain uses TRBV2 with TRBJ1-2, with D possibly matching TRBD1 (5 bases). Germline V lookup: CDR1 SNHLY, CDR2 FYNNEI. The V end lost 7 bases, the J end lost 2 bases, and 14 bases lay between the germline ends. The CDR3 covers 14 residues. The CDR3, as DNA: TGTGCCAGCATACGACAGCCAGGGAACTATGGCTACACCTTC. Residues: CASIRQPGNYGYTF.

The genes are TRBV5-1 and TRBJ2-7; tentatively, D is TRBD2 (5 bases). CDR3 length equals 14 residues. CDR1 SGHRS and CDR2 YFSETQ come from the germline V gene. V was clipped by 0 bases and J by 4 bases, with 11 bases between them. The CDR3 loop reads CASSLVGRDYEQYF. CDR3 coding DNA: TGCGCCAGCAGCTTGGTAGGGAGAGATTACGAGCAGTACTTC.

The rearrangement joins TRBV5-1 to TRBJ2-7, with D perhaps assigned TRBD1 or TRBD2 (5 bases each). Germline V gene data show CDR1 as SGHRS and CDR2 as YFSETQ. Trimming pared 2 bases from V and 0 bases from J, leaving 9 bases between. The length of the CDR3 is 14 residues. The CDR3: CASSFEGSSYEQYF. DNA for the CDR3: TGCGCCAGCAGCTTTGAGGGGAGCTCCTACGAGCAGTACTTC.

The chain joins TRBV9 to TRBJ2-2; TRBD1 agrees at 9 bases. The CDR3 is made up of 16 amino acids. V was pared by 2 bases and J by 2 bases, with 4 bases of the junction left unmatched. Germline V gene lookup returns CDR1 SGDLS and CDR2 YYNGEE. The CDR3 DNA follows: TGTGCCAGCAGCGTCTCGGACAGGGGAAACACCGGGGAGCTGTTTTTT. Its protein is CASSVSDRGNTGELFF.

This sequence joins TRBV7-8 and TRBJ2-7, with 9 bases aligning to TRBD2. The CDR3 is made up of 13 amino acids. V trimming: 8 bases; J trimming: 4 bases; junction bases outside the gene matches: 6. Germline V gene sequence: CDR1 SGHVS, CDR2 FQNEAQ. The CDR3 loop is CASCLAGQYEQYF. The CDR3 nucleotides are TGTGCCAGCTGCCTAGCGGGACAATACGAGCAGTACTTC.

The genes are TRBV19 and TRBJ2-1, with TRBD1 identical over 10 bases. The junction had 3 bases not matched to a gene; V was cut back by 5 bases and J by 8 bases. Germline V gene sequence: CDR1 LNHDA, CDR2 SQIVND (reference sequence). CDR3 length equals 13 residues. In DNA, the CDR3 is TGTGCCAGTAGTGAGGGGACAGGGGATGAGCAGTTCTTC. Its translation: CASSEGTGDEQFF. Looking up the rest from reference TRBV19 and TRBJ2-1 gives the full variable domain: DGGITQSPKYLFRKEGQNVTLSCEQNLNHDAMYWYRQDPGQGLRLIYYSQIVNDFQKGDIAEGYSVSREKKESFPLTVTSAQKNPTAFYLCASSEGTGDEQFFGPGTRLTVL.

This clone has just one count. One end of the junction fails to match germline, which may point to a read error. Distinct nucleotide sequences in the sample also encode this CDR3. This sequence joins TRBV5-3 and TRBJ1-2; tentative D call: TRBD1 (5 bases). TRBV5-3 is marked as an open reading frame, function uncertain. CDR3 length equals 15 residues. CDR3 sequence: CARSSLTGGEYGYTF. The DNA for the CDR3 is TGTGCCAGAAGCTCCCTTACCGGGGGAGAATATGGCTACACTTTC.

V gene TRBV7-3 combines with J gene TRBJ2-3, with TRBD2 identical over 8 bases. The V and J ends lost 5 bases and 1 base, in that order; junction bases with no gene match: 2. Germline V lookup: CDR1 SGHTA, CDR2 FQGTGA. The CDR3 covers 14 residues. The CDR3: CASSALAGTDTQYF. Written as DNA, the CDR3 is TGTGCCAGCAGCGCACTAGCGGGCACAGATACGCAGTATTTT. The full variable domain, its missing parts supplied by reference TRBV7-3 and TRBJ2-3, is GAGVSQTPSNKVTEKGKYVELRCDPISGHTALYWYRQSLGQGPEFLIYFQGTGAADDSGLPNDRFFAVRPEGSVSTLKIQRTERGDSAVYLCASSALAGTDTQYFGPGTRLTVL.

The V and J genes are TRBV5-1 and TRBJ1-2, with TRBD1 identical over 8 bases. Germline loops: CDR1 SGHRS, CDR2 YFSETQ. The CDR3 is 14 amino acids. Trimming at V came to 4 bases and at J to 2 bases, leaving 4 bases not matched to a gene. DNA of the CDR3: TGCGCCAGCAGCCCCCGGGACAGGAACTATGGCTACACCTTC. As protein: CASSPRDRNYGYTF.

The chain has TRBV19 and TRBJ2-1; D not resolved. V dropped 3 bases and J dropped 3 bases, with 9 bases sitting between them. This CDR3 region has 14 residues. Germline V lookup: CDR1 LNHDA, CDR2 SQIVND (reference sequence). CDR3 in amino acids: CASSIGALYNEQFF. CDR3 bases: TGTGCCAGTAGTATTGGCGCCCTCTACAATGAGCAGTTCTTC.

This chain joins TRBV5-4 and TRBJ2-2, with D possibly matching TRBD2 (6 bases). The CDR3 is 16 residues long. V was clipped by 3 bases and J by 7 bases, with 19 bases between them. CDR1 SGHNT and CDR2 YYREEE come from the germline V gene (reference sequence). The CDR3 loop reads CASSSTRGIVSGELFF. CDR3 bases: TGTGCCAGCAGCTCGACTCGCGGGATCGTCAGCGGGGAGCTGTTTTTT.

This chain joins TRBV4-2 and TRBJ2-1; the D gene is possibly TRBD2 (6 bases). This CDR3 has 15 amino acids. From germline, CDR1 is LGHNA and CDR2 YNFKEQ. V lost 0 bases and J lost 9, with 15 bases in between. CDR3 nucleotide sequence: TGTGCCAGCAGCCAAGATCGCACTAGCCAGGGTGAGCAGTTCTTC. As protein: CASSQDRTSQGEQFF.

J is TRBJ1-3 and V is TRBV6-6, with D perhaps TRBD1 (5 bases). Germline CDR1 is MNHNY and CDR2 is SVGAGI (reference sequence). The V end lost 4 bases, the J end lost 2 bases, and 15 bases lay between the germline ends. This CDR3 is 16 amino acids long. CDR3 loop: CASSSLSGSTGNTIYF. CDR3 nucleotide sequence: TGTGCCAGCAGTTCCCTATCAGGGTCAACTGGAAACACCATATATTTT.

The CDR3 DNA reads as TGTGCCAGCAGTAACAGGGGGCCCTCCTACGAGCAGTACTTC. This codes for CASSNRGPSYEQYF. J is TRBJ2-5 and V is TRBV2; TRBD1 agrees at 9 bases. The DNA end is a closer match to TRBJ2-7, so the J assignment may be wrong. Per the germline V gene, CDR1 is SNHLY and CDR2 is FYNNEI. The CDR3 sequence is 14 residues long.

The V call is TRBV11-3, the J call TRBJ2-7; 10 bases agree with TRBD1. Germline CDR1 reads SGHNT; CDR2 reads YENEEA. The junction had 7 bases not matched to a gene; V was cut back by 5 bases and J by 3 bases. The CDR3 contains 15 residues. The CDR3 loop reads CASSGTGQGVYEQYF. CDR3 nucleotides: TGTGCCAGCAGCGGGACAGGACAGGGGGTCTACGAGCAGTACTTC.